Reported below is one T cell receptor beta chain. Its antigen is not known. This sample was included in a study of cytomegalovirus exposure and HLA in healthy donors. Study-wide results and limits: The study recorded 160 or so TCR beta chains that were cytomegalovirus-associated. Sequencing depth across donors, presence/absence analyses assumed, was roughly uniform. A later analysis appeared to link common viral pathogens to several of the most significant clusters.

CDR1 and CDR2 from the germline V gene are LGHNA and YNFKEQ. The CDR3 has 16 residues. V was clipped by 1 base and J by 6 bases; unmatched bases: 9. PCR was performed using 60 Vbeta and 13 Jbeta primers. Sequencing was performed with immunoSEQ multiplex PCR; in TCRdb, only in-frame clones are kept and a portion is missing. In all, the sample yields roughly 120,000 clones. This receptor was obtained from a man in his thirties or forties in good health and CMV-seronegative. Sequencing input: PBMCs. The V call is TRBV4-2, the J call TRBJ2-1, with 7 positions matching TRBD2. CDR3 residues: CASSQGAGGGFNEQFF. The CDR3 DNA reads TGTGCCAGCAGCCAAGGGGCAGGCGGGGGATTCAATGAGCAGTTCTTC.